The TCR beta chain under discussion was sequenced for a study of shared clonotypes between healthy human individuals. Data came from immunoSEQ multiplex PCR; TCRdb stores just in-frame clones and leaves some out. The sample yields 600,000 to 750,000 clones, roughly 91% seen once. V was pared by 0 bases and J by 0 bases, with 8 bases between. Germline CDR1 is ENHRY and CDR2 is SYGVKD. The CDR3 sequence is 15 residues long. This clone came up once. The V gene is TRBV10-3, the J gene TRBJ1-1, with D unresolved. Sequenced input: memory CD8+ T cells from PBMCs. Documented subset: CD45RO+ cells pooled with CCR7-negative TemRA cells. The clonotype comes from a young man in good health. Some clones in this sample may be carry-over from other donors' samples. CDR3 bases: TGTGCCATCAGTGAGTCAACCGGCATGAACACTGAAGCTTTCTTT. Residues: CAISESTGMNTEAFF.